These 9 T cell receptor beta chains were all obtained from the same sample, sequenced in a study of PD-1 blockade in classical Hodgkin lymphoma. Sequenced by immunoSEQ multiplex PCR; TCRdb stores in-frame clones only, minus some. The table includes approximately 61,000 clones, around 90% detected once. Time point in this sample: cycle 4 day 1 (C4D1), after five to seven weeks of nivolumab. Autologous stem cell transplantation was followed by relapse in every patient, and brentuximab vedotin exposure varied. Specimen: peripheral blood mononuclear cells (PBMCs), collected before the fourth cycle of nivolumab. The origin of the receptors is a human donor with classical Hodgkin lymphoma.

In this sample, this clone turned up once. The V gene is TRBV14, the J gene TRBJ1-1; a possible D gene is TRBD1 (5 bases). Trimming took off 0 bases at V and 0 bases at J, with 8 bases between the two ends. The CDR3 has 15 amino acids. The V gene's germline CDR1 is SGHDN and CDR2 FVKESK. CDR3 sequence: CASSQDYRLNTEAFF. The DNA for the CDR3 is TGTGCCAGCAGCCAAGATTACAGGTTGAACACTGAAGCTTTCTTT.

CDR3 nucleotide sequence: TGTGCCAGCAGCTTGGTTGAAACGAGCCGTTCACCCCTCCACTTT. As protein: CASSLVETSRSPLHF. The chain uses TRBV5-6 and TRBJ1-6; the D is unclear. Germline lookup yields CDR1 SGHDT and CDR2 YYEEEE. V lost 0 bases and J lost 9, with 13 bases in between. The CDR3 sequence is 15 residues long.

The chain uses TRBV7-2 and TRBJ2-2; TRBD1 or TRBD2 may be the D gene (6 bases each). The CDR3 runs 12 residues. Trimming shortened V by 8 bases and J by 3 bases, and 7 bases separated the two germline ends. The germline V gene has CDR1 SGHTA and CDR2 FQGNSA. CDR3 in DNA: TGTGCCAGCGGGGGGCACACCGGGGAGCTGTTTTTT. This codes for CASGGHTGELFF.

The gene calls are TRBV11-3 and TRBJ2-1, with TRBD1 as a possible D gene (7 bases). The V gene's germline CDR1 is SGHNT and CDR2 YENEEA. This CDR3 is built from 12 residues. Trimming pared 5 bases from V and 10 bases from J, leaving 12 bases between. The CDR3 region is CASSRRGREQFF. CDR3 nucleotide sequence: TGTGCCAGCAGCCGGAGGGGGCGGGAGCAGTTCTTC.

The chain recombines TRBV28 with TRBJ2-2; D call uncertain. V gave up 6 bases and J gave up 4 bases, with 12 bases separating them. The CDR3 consists of 14 residues. Looked up from germline, CDR1 is MDHEN and CDR2 is SYDVKM. The CDR3 spells CASSRSGSTGELFF. DNA of the CDR3: TGTGCCAGCAGCCGTAGTGGGTCCACCGGGGAGCTGTTTTTT.

V and J are TRBV10-3 and TRBJ1-1; 7 bases are a match to TRBD1. The V and J ends lost 3 bases and 4 bases, in that order; junction bases with no gene match: 2. The germline CDR1 and CDR2 sequences are ENHRY and SYGVKD. The CDR3 has 13 amino acids. The CDR3, as DNA: TGTGCCATCAGTGACCCAGGGGGCACTGAAGCTTTCTTT. This sequence encodes CAISDPGGTEAFF.

The chain has TRBV5-1 and TRBJ1-1; D might be TRBD1 (5 bases). Germline V gene data show CDR1 as SGHRS and CDR2 as YFSETQ. Trimming stripped 1 base from V and 1 base from J, with 11 bases between. CDR3 length equals 15 residues. The CDR3 spells CASSLLGVKNTEAFF. CDR3 nucleotide sequence: TGCGCCAGCAGCTTGCTGGGGGTGAAGAACACTGAAGCTTTCTTT.

The V call is TRBV6-6, the J call TRBJ1-2; 12 nucleotides align to TRBD1. The V and J ends lost 5 bases and 7 bases, in that order; junction bases with no gene match: 8. The germline V gene encodes CDR1 MNHNY and CDR2 SVGAGI (reference sequence). The CDR3 is 15 residues long. DNA of the CDR3: TGTGCCAGCAGTGACCCGGGACAGGGGGCGGGTGGCTACACCTTC. Translating gives CASSDPGQGAGGYTF.

The rearrangement links TRBV9 to TRBJ1-6; the D gene is possibly TRBD1 (6 bases). CDR3 length: 17 residues. V lost 0 bases, J lost 3 bases, and 13 bases lay in between. Germline V lookup: CDR1 SGDLS, CDR2 YYNGEE. CDR3 residues: CASSVEGGRGYNSPLHF. The CDR3, as DNA: TGTGCCAGCAGCGTAGAAGGGGGAAGGGGCTATAATTCACCCCTCCACTTT.